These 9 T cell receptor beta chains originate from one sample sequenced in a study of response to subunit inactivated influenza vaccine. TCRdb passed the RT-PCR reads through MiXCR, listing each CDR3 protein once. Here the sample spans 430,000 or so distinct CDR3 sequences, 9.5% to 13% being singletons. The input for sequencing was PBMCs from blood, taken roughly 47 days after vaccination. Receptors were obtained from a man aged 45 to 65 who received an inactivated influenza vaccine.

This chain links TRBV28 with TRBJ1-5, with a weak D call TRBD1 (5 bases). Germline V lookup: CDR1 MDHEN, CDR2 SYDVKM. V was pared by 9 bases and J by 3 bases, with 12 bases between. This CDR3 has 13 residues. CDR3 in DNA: TGTGCCAGTCTGGGGCAATACAATCAGCCCCAGCATTTT. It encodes CASLGQYNQPQHF.

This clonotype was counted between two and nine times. CDR3 DNA: TGTGCCAGCACTCCGACTAGCGTTTCCTACGAGCAGTACTTC. Its translation is CASTPTSVSYEQYF. The V and J genes are TRBV27 and TRBJ2-7; the match to TRBD2 covers 8 bases. This CDR3 is 14 amino acids long. The V gene end was trimmed by 7 bases and the J gene end by 1 base; junction bases not matched to a gene: 6. CDR1 is MNHEY and CDR2 is SMNVEV in the germline V gene (reference sequence).

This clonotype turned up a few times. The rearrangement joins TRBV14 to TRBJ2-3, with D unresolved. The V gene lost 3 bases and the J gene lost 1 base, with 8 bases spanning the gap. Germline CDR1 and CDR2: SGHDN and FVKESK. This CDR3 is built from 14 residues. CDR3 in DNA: TGTGCCAGCAGCCACCTCGAAGGCACAGATACGCAGTATTTT. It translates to CASSHLEGTDTQYF.

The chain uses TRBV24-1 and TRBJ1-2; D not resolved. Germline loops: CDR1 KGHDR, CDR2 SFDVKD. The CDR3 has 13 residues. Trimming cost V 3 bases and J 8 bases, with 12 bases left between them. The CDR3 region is CATSDGGLDGYTF. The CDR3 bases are TGTGCCACCAGTGATGGTGGTCTCGACGGCTACACCTTC.

The CDR3 loop reads CASSFSGEGDAGGPNTGELFF. The CDR3 DNA reads as TGTGCCAGCAGTTTCTCCGGGGAGGGGGATGCGGGAGGCCCTAACACCGGGGAGCTGTTTTTT. The chain employs TRBV6-2 or TRBV6-3 and TRBJ2-2; TRBD2 matches at 8 bases. The junction had 21 bases not matched to a gene; V was cut back by 4 bases and J by 2 bases. CDR1 is MNHEY, CDR2 SVGEGT, per germline. This CDR3 comprises 21 residues.

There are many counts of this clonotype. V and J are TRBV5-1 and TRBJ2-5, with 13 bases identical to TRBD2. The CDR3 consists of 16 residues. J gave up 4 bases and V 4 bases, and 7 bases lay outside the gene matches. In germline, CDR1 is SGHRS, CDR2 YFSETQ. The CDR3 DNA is TGCGCCAGCAGCACTTATCGGACTAGCGGGGGAGAGACCCAGTACTTC. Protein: CASSTYRTSGGETQYF.

CDR3 amino acids: CASSQETGSWDTEAFF. The CDR3 region has the DNA TGTGCCAGCAGCCAAGAGACAGGGTCTTGGGACACTGAAGCTTTCTTT. The V call is TRBV4-2, the J call TRBJ1-1; the match to TRBD1 covers 7 bases. CDR3 length: 16 residues. The V gene end was trimmed by 0 bases and the J gene end by 3 bases; junction bases not matched to a gene: 7. From germline, CDR1 is LGHNA and CDR2 YNFKEQ.

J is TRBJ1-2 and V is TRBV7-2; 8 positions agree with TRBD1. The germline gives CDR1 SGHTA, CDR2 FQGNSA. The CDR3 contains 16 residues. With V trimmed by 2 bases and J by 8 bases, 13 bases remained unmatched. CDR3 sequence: CASSLLIGTGQGGYTF. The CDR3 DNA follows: TGTGCCAGCAGCTTACTCATCGGGACAGGTCAAGGCGGCTACACCTTC. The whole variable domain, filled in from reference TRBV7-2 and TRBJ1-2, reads GAGVSQSPSNKVTEKGKDVELRCDPISGHTALYWYRQSLGQGLEFLIYFQGNSAPDKSGLPSDRFSAERTGGSVSTLTIQRTQQEDSAVYLCASSLLIGTGQGGYTFGSGTRLTVV.

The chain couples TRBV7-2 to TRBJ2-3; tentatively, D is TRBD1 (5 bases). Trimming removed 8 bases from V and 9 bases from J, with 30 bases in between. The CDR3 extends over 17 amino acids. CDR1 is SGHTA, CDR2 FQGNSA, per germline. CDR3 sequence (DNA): TGTGCCAGCGTTAAGCTTGGGTTGAGGCAGGGTGGTCTGACGCAGTATTTT. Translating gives CASVKLGLRQGGLTQYF.